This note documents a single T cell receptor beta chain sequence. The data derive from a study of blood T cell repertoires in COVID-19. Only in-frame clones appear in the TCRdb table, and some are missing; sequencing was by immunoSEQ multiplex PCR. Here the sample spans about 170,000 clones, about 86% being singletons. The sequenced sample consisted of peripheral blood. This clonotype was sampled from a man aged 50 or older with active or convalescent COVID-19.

This chain's CDR3 is CASSIMGTSGNTIYF. CDR3 nucleotides: TGTGCCAGTAGTATCATGGGCACTTCTGGAAACACCATATATTTT. The chain joins TRBV19 to TRBJ1-3; D gene unclear. Trimming took off 3 bases at V and 1 base at J, with 10 bases between the two ends. There are 15 residues in the CDR3. CDR1 and CDR2 from the germline V gene are LNHDA and SQIVND (reference sequence).